This T cell receptor (beta chain) comes out of a study of shared clonotypes between healthy human individuals. This CDR3 spans 17 amino acids. J lost 5 bases, V lost 5 bases, and 14 bases had no gene match. Germline V CDR1 and CDR2: SEHNR, FQNEAQ (reference sequence). Data came from immunoSEQ multiplex PCR; TCRdb stores just in-frame clones and leaves some out. This sample has roughly 2.6 million clones, with around 90% found just once. Points from the study as a whole: What naive subsets generally showed was a larger estimated richness than memory subsets showed. Sample collection involved blood only; tissue repertoires are likely different.

Details on this clone: Its antigen is not known.

The chain uses TRBV7-9 and TRBJ1-5; TRBD1 agrees at 8 bases. Sequencing was done on a sample of naive CD4+ T cells sorted from blood. Subset defined: CD45RA+ positively selected. The TCR originated in a man aged 18 to 29 in good health. CDR3 DNA: TGTGCCAGCAGCCCCTTTTCTGGACAGGGTCTTCATCAGCCCCAGCATTTT. This sequence encodes CASSPFSGQGLHQPQHF.